This TCR beta chain is drawn from a study of T cells in Graves' hyperthyroidism and ophthalmopathy. RNA transcripts gave rise to amplified TCR beta CDR3 regions. When the TCR CDR3 underwent first-round RT-PCR, the HTBI primer set was used. TCRdb called the multiplex PCR reads again in MiXCR, with one record for every CDR3 protein. This table holds a few hundred thousand distinct CDR3 sequences, around a sixth found once. J was trimmed by 9 bases and V by 3 bases; bases with no gene match: 3. Germline CDR1 reads KGHSY; CDR2 reads FQNENV. The CDR3 is 13 amino acids. This clonotype appeared a single time.

The rearrangement joins TRBV16 to TRBJ2-3; TRBD2 matches 10 bases. Sequenced input: blood. The sequence was obtained from a woman aged 25 to 39 with Graves' hyperthyroidism. The DNA for the CDR3 is TGTGCCAGCAGCCAGCCACTAGCGGGGACGCAGTATTTT. Translating it yields CASSQPLAGTQYF.